The 10 T cell receptor beta chains in this list originate from one sample, sequenced in a study of cytomegalovirus exposure and HLA in healthy donors. In the PCR, 60 Vbeta and 13 Jbeta primers were used. Clones were sequenced by immunoSEQ multiplex PCR, and TCRdb holds only the in-frame ones, with some missing. The profile shows about 97,000 clones, 73% of them singletons. The sample taken for sequencing was PBMCs. The receptors derive from a man between 35 and 55 years old in good health and CMV-seronegative.

This chain uses TRBV5-1 with TRBJ1-5; no clear D gene. Germline V CDR1 and CDR2: SGHRS, YFSETQ. Trimming shortened V by 4 bases and J by 0 bases, and 11 bases separated the two germline ends. The CDR3 has 15 residues. The CDR3 here is CASSPTPNSNQPQHF. Written as DNA, the CDR3 is TGCGCCAGCAGCCCGACACCGAATAGCAATCAGCCCCAGCATTTT.

In this sample, this clone turned up once. CDR3 DNA: TGTGCCAGCTCACCAGAGACAGGGAGTTCCTACGAGCAGTACTTC. This translates into CASSPETGSSYEQYF. V usage is TRBV18 and J usage is TRBJ2-7; 7 bases agree with TRBD1. CDR1 and CDR2 (germline): KGHSH, LQKENI. The J segment lost 1 base and the V segment lost 2 bases, leaving 5 bases of the junction unmatched. The CDR3 extends over 15 amino acids.

The chain joins TRBV7-2 to TRBJ2-4, with a possible D match to TRBD1 (5 bases). Trimming stripped 5 bases from V and 5 bases from J, with 10 bases between. CDR1 is SGHTA, CDR2 FQGNSA, per germline. CDR3 length: 13 residues. The DNA of the CDR3 is TGTGCCAGCAGCGGACATTCGGAAAACATTCAGTACTTC. Amino acid sequence: CASSGHSENIQYF. Supplemented by reference TRBV7-2 and TRBJ2-4, the full variable domain reads GAGVSQSPSNKVTEKGKDVELRCDPISGHTALYWYRQSLGQGLEFLIYFQGNSAPDKSGLPSDRFSAERTGGSVSTLTIQRTQQEDSAVYLCASSGHSENIQYFGAGTRLSVL.

Note on this clone: The same CDR3 arises from other DNA sequences in this sample as well. The rearrangement joins TRBV18 to TRBJ1-2; 8 nucleotides match TRBD1. Germline V gene lookup returns CDR1 KGHSH and CDR2 LQKENI. V lost 4 bases and J lost 7; bases outside the gene matches: 5. CDR3 length equals 13 residues. CDR3 amino acids: CASSRQGAFGYTF. The DNA of the CDR3 is TGTGCCAGCTCACGTCAGGGGGCGTTTGGCTACACCTTC.

This chain uses TRBV19 with TRBJ1-5, with D maybe TRBD1 (6 bases). V lost 5 bases, J lost 4 bases, and 12 bases lay in between. The germline gives CDR1 LNHDA, CDR2 SQIVND (reference sequence). CDR3 size: 14 residues. The CDR3 sequence: CASSLYRDNQPQHF. The CDR3, as DNA: TGTGCCAGTAGTTTATACAGGGATAATCAGCCCCAGCATTTT.

J is TRBJ2-7 and V is TRBV19; 9 nucleotides match TRBD1. Germline V lookup: CDR1 LNHDA, CDR2 SQIVND (reference sequence). With V trimmed by 3 bases and J by 4 bases, 13 bases remained unmatched. CDR3 length equals 17 residues. The CDR3: CASSMGMTGTGIYEQYF. CDR3 DNA sequence: TGTGCCAGTAGTATGGGGATGACCGGGACAGGGATTTACGAGCAGTACTTC.

The gene calls are TRBV2 and TRBJ1-5, with 8 bases lining up with TRBD1. Per the germline V gene, CDR1 is SNHLY and CDR2 is FYNNEI. This CDR3 spans 15 amino acids. The trim removed 6 bases at V and 5 bases at J, leaving 9 bases unmatched. The CDR3 DNA reads as TGTGCCAGCAGCCGACAGGGGCCGTTTGATCAGCCCCAGCATTTT. Translated: CASSRQGPFDQPQHF.

The CDR3 spells CASSSRTGGIEQFF. As DNA, the CDR3 is TGCGCCAGCAGCTCGCGGACAGGGGGTATTGAGCAGTTCTTC. The V call is TRBV5-1, the J call TRBJ2-1; 10 bases are shared with TRBD1. Germline V gene data show CDR1 as SGHRS and CDR2 as YFSETQ. V shed 3 bases and J 9 bases; nucleotides not matched to a gene: 6. The CDR3 is 14 amino acids.

J is TRBJ2-5 and V is TRBV7-9; D might be TRBD1 (6 bases). Germline CDR1 SEHNR, CDR2 FQNEAQ (reference sequence). The CDR3 spans 16 residues. Trimming removed 1 base from V and 1 base from J, with 13 bases in between. CDR3 nucleotide sequence: TGTGCCAGCAGCTTAGGAGGGGGACGGACCCAAGAGACCCAGTACTTC. It is translated as CASSLGGGRTQETQYF.

The chain links TRBV5-1 to TRBJ1-4; 7 positions agree with TRBD1. The CDR3 covers 15 residues. Trimming took 0 bases from V and 8 from J; bases not matched to a gene: 7. Per the germline V gene, CDR1 is SGHRS and CDR2 is YFSETQ. CDR3 loop: CASSLGTGVGEKLFF. CDR3 in DNA: TGCGCCAGCAGCTTGGGAACAGGGGTTGGGGAAAAACTGTTTTTT.